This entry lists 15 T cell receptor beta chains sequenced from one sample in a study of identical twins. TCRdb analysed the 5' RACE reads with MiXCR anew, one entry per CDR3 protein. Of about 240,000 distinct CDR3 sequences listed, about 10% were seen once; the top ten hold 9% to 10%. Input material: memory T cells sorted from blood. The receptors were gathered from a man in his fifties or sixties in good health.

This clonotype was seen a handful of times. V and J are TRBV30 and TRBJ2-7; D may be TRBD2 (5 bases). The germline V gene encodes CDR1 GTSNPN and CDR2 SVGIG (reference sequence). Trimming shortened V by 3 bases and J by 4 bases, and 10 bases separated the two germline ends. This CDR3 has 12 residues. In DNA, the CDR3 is TGTGCCTGGAGCCGGGGAGCTTACGAGCAGTACTTC. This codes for CAWSRGAYEQYF. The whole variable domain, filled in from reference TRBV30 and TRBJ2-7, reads SQTIHQWPATLVQPVGSPLSLECTVEGTSNPNLYWYRQAAGRGLQLLFYSVGIGQISSEVPQNLSASRPQDRQFILSSKKLLLSDSGFYLCAWSRGAYEQYFGPGTRLTVT.

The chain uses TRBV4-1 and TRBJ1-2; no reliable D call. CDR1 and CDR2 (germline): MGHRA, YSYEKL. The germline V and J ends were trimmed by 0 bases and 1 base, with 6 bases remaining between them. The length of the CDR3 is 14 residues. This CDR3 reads CASSQEAVNYGYTF. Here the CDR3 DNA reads TGCGCCAGCAGCCAAGAGGCGGTTAACTATGGCTACACCTTC.

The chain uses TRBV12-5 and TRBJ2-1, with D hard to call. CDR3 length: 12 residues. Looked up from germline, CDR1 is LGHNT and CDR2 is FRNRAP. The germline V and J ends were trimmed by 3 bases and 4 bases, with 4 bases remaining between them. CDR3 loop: CASGFPYNEQFF. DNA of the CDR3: TGTGCTAGTGGTTTTCCTTACAATGAGCAGTTCTTC.

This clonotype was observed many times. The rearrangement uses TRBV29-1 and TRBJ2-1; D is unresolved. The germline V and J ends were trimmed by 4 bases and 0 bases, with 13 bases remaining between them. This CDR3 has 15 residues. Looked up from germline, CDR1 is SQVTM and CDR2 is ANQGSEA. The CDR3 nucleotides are TGCAGCGTTGTAACCCCCGACACCTCCTACAATGAGCAGTTCTTC. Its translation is CSVVTPDTSYNEQFF.

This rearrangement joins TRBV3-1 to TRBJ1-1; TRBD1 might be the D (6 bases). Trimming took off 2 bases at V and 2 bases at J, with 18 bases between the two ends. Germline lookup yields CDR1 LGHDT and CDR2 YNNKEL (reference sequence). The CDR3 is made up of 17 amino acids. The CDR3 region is CASSQIWGPNTNTEAFF. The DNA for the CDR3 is TGTGCCAGCAGCCAAATTTGGGGGCCGAATACCAACACTGAAGCTTTCTTT. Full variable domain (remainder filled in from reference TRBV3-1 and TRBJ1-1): DTAVSQTPKYLVTQMGNDKSIKCEQNLGHDTMYWYKQDSKKFLKIMFSYNNKELIINETVPNRFSPKSPDKAHLNLHINSLELGDSAVYFCASSQIWGPNTNTEAFFGQGTRLTVV.

DNA of the CDR3: TGTGCCAGCAGAATAGGAGGCTCCTATCAGCCCCAGCATTTT. Protein product: CASRIGGSYQPQHF. The chain carries TRBV6-2 or TRBV6-3 and TRBJ1-5; D ambiguous. The CDR3 runs to 14 residues. Trimming shortened V by 6 bases and J by 5 bases, and 14 bases separated the two germline ends. The germline CDR1 and CDR2 sequences are MNHEY and SVGEGT.

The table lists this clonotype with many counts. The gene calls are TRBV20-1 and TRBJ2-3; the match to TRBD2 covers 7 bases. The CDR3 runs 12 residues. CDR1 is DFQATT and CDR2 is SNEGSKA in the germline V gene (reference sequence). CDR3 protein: CGGSGTTDTQYF. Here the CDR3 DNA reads TGCGGGGGGAGCGGGACCACAGATACGCAGTATTTT.

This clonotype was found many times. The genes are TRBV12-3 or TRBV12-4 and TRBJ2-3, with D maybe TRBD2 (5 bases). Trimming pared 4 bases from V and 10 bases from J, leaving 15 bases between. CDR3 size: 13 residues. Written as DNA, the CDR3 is TGTGCCAGCAGTTCCCGGGAAGCCCCTTCGCAGTATTTT. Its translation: CASSSREAPSQYF.

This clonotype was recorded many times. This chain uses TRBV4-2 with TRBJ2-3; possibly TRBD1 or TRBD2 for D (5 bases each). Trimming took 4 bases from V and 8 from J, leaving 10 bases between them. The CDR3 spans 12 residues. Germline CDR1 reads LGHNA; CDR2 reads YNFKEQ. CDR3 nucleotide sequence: TGTGCCAGCAGCCCGACTGGGGGTACGCAGTATTTT. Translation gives CASSPTGGTQYF.

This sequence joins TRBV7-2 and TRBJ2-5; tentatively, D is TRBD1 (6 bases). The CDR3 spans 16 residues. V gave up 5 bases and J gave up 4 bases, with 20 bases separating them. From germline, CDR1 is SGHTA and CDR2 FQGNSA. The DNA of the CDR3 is TGTGCCAGCAGCAAGGCCCGGGACAATCGGGCAGAGACCCAGTACTTC. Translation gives CASSKARDNRAETQYF.

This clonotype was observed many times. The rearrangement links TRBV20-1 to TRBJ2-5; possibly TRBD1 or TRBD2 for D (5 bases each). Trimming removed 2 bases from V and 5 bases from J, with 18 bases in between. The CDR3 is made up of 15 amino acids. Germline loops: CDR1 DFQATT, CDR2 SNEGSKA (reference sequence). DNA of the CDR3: TGCAGTGCTAGACACCCCGGAAGAGGGGTTGAGACCCAGTACTTC. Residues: CSARHPGRGVETQYF.

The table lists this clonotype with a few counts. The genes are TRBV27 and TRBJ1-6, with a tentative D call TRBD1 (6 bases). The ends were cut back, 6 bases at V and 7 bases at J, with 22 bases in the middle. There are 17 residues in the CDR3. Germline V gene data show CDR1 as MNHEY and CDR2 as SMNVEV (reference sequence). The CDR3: CASSALIWGQENSPLHF. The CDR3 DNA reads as TGTGCCAGCAGCGCCTTGATTTGGGGACAAGAGAATTCACCCCTCCACTTT.

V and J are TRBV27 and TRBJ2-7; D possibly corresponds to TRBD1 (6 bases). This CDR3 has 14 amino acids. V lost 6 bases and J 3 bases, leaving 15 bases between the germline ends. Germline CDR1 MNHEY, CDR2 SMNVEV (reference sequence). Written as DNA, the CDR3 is TGTGCCAGCAGCACCGGGACATACCTCTACGAGCAGTACTTC. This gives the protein CASSTGTYLYEQYF.

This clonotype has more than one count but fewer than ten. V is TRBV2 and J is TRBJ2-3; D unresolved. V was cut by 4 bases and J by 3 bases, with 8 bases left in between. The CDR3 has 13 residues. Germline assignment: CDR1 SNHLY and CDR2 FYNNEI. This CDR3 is CASSVYNTDTQYF. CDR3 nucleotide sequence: TGTGCCAGCAGTGTTTACAATACAGATACGCAGTATTTT.

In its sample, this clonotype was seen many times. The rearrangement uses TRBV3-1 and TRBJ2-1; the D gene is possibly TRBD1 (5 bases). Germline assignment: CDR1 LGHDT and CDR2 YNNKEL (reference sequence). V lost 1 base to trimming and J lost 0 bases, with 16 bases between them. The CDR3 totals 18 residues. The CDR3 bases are TGTGCCAGCAGCCAAGGTCGACAGTCTCCATTCTCCTACAATGAGCAGTTCTTC. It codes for CASSQGRQSPFSYNEQFF.